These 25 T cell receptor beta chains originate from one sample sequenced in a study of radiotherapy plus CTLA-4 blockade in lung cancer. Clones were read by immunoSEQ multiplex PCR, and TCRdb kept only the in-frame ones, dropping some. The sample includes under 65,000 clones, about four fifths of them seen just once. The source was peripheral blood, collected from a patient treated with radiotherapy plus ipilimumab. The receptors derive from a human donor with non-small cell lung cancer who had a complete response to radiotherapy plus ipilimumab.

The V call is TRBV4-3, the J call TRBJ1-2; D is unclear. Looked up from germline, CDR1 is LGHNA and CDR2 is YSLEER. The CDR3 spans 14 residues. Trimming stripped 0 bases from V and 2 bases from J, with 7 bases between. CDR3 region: CASSQDSGNYGYTF. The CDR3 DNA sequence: TGCGCCAGCAGCCAAGATTCGGGGAACTATGGCTACACCTTC.

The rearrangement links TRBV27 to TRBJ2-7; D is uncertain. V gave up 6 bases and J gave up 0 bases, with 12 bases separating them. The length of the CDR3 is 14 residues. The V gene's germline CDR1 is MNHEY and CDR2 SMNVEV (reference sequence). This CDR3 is CASSPWASSYEQYF. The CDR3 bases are TGTGCCAGCAGCCCGTGGGCCAGCTCCTACGAGCAGTACTTC.

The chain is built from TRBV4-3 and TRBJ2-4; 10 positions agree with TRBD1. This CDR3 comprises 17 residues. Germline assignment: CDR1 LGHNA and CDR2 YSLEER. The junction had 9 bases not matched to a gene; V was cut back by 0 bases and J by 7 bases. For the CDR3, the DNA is TGCGCCAGCAGCCAAGAATGGAGACAGGGGGCCCTGAACATTCAGTACTTC. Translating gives CASSQEWRQGALNIQYF.

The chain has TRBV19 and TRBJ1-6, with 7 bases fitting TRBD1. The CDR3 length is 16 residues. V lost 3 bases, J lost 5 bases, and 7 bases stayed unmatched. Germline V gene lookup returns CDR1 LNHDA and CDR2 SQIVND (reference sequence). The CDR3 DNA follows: TGTGCCAGTAGTATTAGTGGGACAGCCAATAATTCACCCCTCCACTTT. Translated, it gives CASSISGTANNSPLHF.

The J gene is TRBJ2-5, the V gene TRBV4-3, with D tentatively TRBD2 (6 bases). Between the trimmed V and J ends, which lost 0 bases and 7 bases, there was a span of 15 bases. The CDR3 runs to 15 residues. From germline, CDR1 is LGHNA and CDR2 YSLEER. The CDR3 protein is CASSQEQTGVRTQYF. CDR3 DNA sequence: TGCGCCAGCAGCCAAGAGCAAACGGGGGTAAGGACCCAGTACTTC.

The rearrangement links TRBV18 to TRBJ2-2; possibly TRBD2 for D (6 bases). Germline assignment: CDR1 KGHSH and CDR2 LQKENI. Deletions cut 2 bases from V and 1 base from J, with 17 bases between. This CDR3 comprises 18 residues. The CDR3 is CASSPRDSLGRNTGELFF. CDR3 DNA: TGTGCCAGCTCACCAAGGGACTCCCTCGGGAGGAACACCGGGGAGCTGTTTTTT.

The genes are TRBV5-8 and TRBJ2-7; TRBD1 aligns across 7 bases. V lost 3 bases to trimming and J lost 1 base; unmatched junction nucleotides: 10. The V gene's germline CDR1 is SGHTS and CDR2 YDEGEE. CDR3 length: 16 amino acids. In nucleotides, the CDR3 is TGTGCCAGCAGCTCGAACCCTGGACAGGTTTCCTACGAGCAGTACTTC. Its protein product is CASSSNPGQVSYEQYF.

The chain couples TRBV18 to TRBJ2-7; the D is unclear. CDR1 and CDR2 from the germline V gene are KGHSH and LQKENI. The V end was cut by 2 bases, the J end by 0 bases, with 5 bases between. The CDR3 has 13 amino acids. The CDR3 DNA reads TGTGCCAGCTCACCATTTTACTCCTACGAGCAGTACTTC. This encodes CASSPFYSYEQYF.

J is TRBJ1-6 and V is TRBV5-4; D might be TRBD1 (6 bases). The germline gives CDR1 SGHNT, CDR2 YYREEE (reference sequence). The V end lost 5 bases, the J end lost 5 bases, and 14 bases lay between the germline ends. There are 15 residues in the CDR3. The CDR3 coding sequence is TGTGCCAGCAGACCCGGGGGGCCCGATAATTCACCCCTCCACTTT. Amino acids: CASRPGGPDNSPLHF.

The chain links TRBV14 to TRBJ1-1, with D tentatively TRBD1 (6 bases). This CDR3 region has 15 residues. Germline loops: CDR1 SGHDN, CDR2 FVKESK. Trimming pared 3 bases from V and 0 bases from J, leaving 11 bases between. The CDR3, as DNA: TGTGCCAGCAGCCACCACAGGGCTCTGAACACTGAAGCTTTCTTT. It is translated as CASSHHRALNTEAFF.

CDR3 protein: CASSSAGTVNEKLFF. DNA for the CDR3: TGCGCCAGCAGCTCGGCCGGGACAGTCAATGAAAAACTGTTTTTT. The gene calls are TRBV5-1 and TRBJ1-4, with 7 bases that match TRBD1. Germline V gene lookup returns CDR1 SGHRS and CDR2 YFSETQ. The CDR3 has 15 residues. After removal of 3 bases from V and 5 bases from J, the junction contained 7 bases not matched to a gene.

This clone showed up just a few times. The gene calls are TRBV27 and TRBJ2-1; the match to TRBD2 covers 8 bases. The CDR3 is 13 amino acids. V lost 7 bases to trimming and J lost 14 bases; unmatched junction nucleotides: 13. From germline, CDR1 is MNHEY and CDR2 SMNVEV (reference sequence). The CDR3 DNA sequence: TGTGCCAGCACTTCCTACTCGACGCGGGGGGAGTTCTTC. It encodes CASTSYSTRGEFF.

CDR3 DNA: TGCGCCAGCAGCTTCCAGGGGGCAAAGAACACTGAAGCTTTCTTT. This translates into CASSFQGAKNTEAFF. The rearrangement uses TRBV5-1 and TRBJ1-1, with TRBD1 matching 8 bases. The ends lost 2 bases at V and 1 base at J; junction bases unmatched: 4. This CDR3 has 15 residues. CDR1 is SGHRS and CDR2 is YFSETQ in the germline V gene.

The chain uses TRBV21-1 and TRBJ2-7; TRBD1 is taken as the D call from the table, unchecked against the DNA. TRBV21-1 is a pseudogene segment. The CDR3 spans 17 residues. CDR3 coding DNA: TGTGCCAGCAGCAACCCCGGGACACCTTATTCCTCCTACGAGCAGTACGTC. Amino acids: CASSNPGTPYSSYEQYV.

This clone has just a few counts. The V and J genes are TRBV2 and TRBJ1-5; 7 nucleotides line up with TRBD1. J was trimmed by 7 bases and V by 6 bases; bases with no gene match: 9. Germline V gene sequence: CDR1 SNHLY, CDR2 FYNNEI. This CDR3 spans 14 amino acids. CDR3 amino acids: CASREYRGGQPQHF. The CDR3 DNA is TGTGCCAGCAGGGAGTACAGGGGAGGACAGCCCCAGCATTTT.

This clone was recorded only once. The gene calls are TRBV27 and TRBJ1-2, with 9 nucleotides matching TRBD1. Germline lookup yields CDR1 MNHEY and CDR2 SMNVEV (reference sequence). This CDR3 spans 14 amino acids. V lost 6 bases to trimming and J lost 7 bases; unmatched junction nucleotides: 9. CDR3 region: CASRVLQGAGGYTF. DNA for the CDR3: TGTGCCAGCAGAGTATTACAGGGGGCAGGTGGCTACACCTTC.

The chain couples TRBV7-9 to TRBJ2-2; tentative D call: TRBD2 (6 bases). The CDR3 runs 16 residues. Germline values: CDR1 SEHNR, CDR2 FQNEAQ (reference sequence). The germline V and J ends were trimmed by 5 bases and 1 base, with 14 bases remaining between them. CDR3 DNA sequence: TGTGCCAGCAGCCACCCCGGGGGATTGAACACCGGGGAGCTGTTTTTT. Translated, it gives CASSHPGGLNTGELFF.

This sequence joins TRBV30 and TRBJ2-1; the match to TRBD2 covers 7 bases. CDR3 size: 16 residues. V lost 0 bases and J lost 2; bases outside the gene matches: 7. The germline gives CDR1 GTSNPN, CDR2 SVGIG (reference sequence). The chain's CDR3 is CAWSVLAGEPYNEQFF. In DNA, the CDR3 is TGTGCCTGGAGTGTACTTGCGGGAGAGCCCTACAATGAGCAGTTCTTC.

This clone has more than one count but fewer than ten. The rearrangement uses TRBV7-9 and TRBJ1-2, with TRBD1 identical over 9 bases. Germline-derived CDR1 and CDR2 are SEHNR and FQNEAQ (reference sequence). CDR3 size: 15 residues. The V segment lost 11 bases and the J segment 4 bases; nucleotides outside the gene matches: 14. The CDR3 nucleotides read TGTGCCTGCCCGGGACAGGGCGATCTAATCTATGGCTACACCTTC. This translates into CACPGQGDLIYGYTF.

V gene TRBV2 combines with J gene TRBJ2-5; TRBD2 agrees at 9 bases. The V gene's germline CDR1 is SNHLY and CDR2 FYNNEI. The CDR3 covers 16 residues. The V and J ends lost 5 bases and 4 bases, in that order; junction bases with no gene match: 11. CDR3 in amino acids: CASSLGRAGGLETQYF. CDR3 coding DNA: TGTGCCAGCAGTTTGGGGCGTGCGGGGGGGCTAGAGACCCAGTACTTC.

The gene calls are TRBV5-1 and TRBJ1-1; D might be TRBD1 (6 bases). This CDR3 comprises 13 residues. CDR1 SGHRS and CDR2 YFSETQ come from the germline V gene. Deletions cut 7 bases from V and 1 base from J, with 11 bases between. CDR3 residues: CASHRDPNTEAFF. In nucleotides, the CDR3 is TGCGCCAGCCACAGGGACCCGAACACTGAAGCTTTCTTT. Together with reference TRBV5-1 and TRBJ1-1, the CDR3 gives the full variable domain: KAGVTQTPRYLIKTRGQQVTLSCSPISGHRSVSWYQQTPGQGLQFLFEYFSETQRNKGNFPGRFSGRQFSNSRSEMNVSTLELGDSALYLCASHRDPNTEAFFGQGTRLTVV.

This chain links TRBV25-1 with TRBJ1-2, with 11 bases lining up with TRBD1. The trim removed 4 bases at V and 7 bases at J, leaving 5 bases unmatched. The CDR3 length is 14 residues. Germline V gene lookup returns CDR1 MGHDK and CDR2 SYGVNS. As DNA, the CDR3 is TGTGCCAGCAGTGCCTCGGACAGGGGGCCTGGCTACACCTTC. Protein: CASSASDRGPGYTF.

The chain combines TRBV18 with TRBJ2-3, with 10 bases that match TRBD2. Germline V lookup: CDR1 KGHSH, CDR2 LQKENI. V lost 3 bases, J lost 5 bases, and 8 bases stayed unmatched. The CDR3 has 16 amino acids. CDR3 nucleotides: TGTGCCAGCTCACCTTTCCAGCGGGGGGGCCGAGATACGCAGTATTTT. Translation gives CASSPFQRGGRDTQYF.

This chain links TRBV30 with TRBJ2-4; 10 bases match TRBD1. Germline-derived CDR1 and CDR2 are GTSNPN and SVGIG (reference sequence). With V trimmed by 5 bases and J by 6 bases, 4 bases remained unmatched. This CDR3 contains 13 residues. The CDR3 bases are TGTGCCTGGGGGACAGGGGACCGAAACATTCAGTACTTC. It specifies CAWGTGDRNIQYF.

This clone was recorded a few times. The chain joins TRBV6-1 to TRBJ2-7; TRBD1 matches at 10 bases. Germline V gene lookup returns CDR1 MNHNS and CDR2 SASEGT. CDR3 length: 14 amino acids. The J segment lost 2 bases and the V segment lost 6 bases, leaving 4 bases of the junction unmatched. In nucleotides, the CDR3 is TGTGCCAGCAGGGGGACAGGGGAGCCCTACGAGCAGTACTTC. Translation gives CASRGTGEPYEQYF.